The 32 T cell receptor beta chains below were found in one sample sequenced in a study of beta chain features in type 1 diabetes. Findings and limits, study-wide: Type 1 diabetes patients showed a moderate but significant shortening of TCRB CDR3s in all four CD4+ subsets.

These receptors' antigens are unknown. Expressed TCRB transcripts were sequenced because the isolated RNA had all been reverse transcribed beforehand. Measured with immunoSEQ multiplex PCR; TCRdb has only the in-frame clones, and not every one. The sample records roughly 230,000 clones, about 11% being singletons. The sample taken for sequencing was naive CD4+ T cells from blood. Every receptor here comes from a man aged 30 to 39 with type 1 diabetes.

The gene calls are TRBV28 and TRBJ2-3; a weak D match, TRBD1 (6 bases). In germline, CDR1 is MDHEN, CDR2 SYDVKM. The CDR3 runs 13 residues. Trimming removed 2 bases from V and 12 bases from J, with 15 bases in between. The CDR3 DNA reads as TGTGCCAGCAGTTTAGGGGGACAAGGATCCCAGTATTTT. Translating it yields CASSLGGQGSQYF.

The rearrangement links TRBV4-2 to TRBJ2-1; 8 bases align to TRBD1. J gave up 2 bases and V 7 bases, and 4 bases lay outside the gene matches. The germline gives CDR1 LGHNA, CDR2 YNFKEQ. The CDR3 sequence is 14 residues long. The CDR3 DNA reads as TGTGCCAGCACTAGGACAGGGCCCTACAATGAGCAGTTCTTC. This encodes CASTRTGPYNEQFF.

This clone was picked up a small number of times. The chain is built from TRBV29-1 and TRBJ1-1; D perhaps matches TRBD1 (6 bases). Per germline, CDR1 SQVTM and CDR2 ANQGSEA. The CDR3 has 12 residues. V lost 7 bases, J lost 2 bases, and 11 bases lay in between. The chain's CDR3 is CSGGGENTEAFF. DNA of the CDR3: TGCAGCGGAGGGGGGGAAAACACTGAAGCTTTCTTT.

V gene TRBV5-1 combines with J gene TRBJ2-7, with a possible D match to TRBD1 (6 bases). This CDR3 has 14 amino acids. Germline V gives CDR1 SGHRS, CDR2 YFSETQ. Deletions cut 2 bases from V and 3 bases from J, with 12 bases between. CDR3: CASSFRGDNYEQYF. CDR3 sequence (DNA): TGCGCCAGCAGCTTTCGTGGGGACAACTACGAGCAGTACTTC.

The chain links TRBV19 to TRBJ1-2; maybe TRBD1 (6 bases). Trimming removed 4 bases at V and 1 base at J, with 13 bases between. The length of the CDR3 is 15 residues. CDR1 is LNHDA, CDR2 SQIVND, per germline (reference sequence). The CDR3 coding sequence is TGTGCCAGTAGTACTAGGACAGTCGGTAACTATGGCTACACCTTC. This codes for CASSTRTVGNYGYTF.

This clone was seen a handful of times. The chain combines TRBV7-9 with TRBJ2-7; the D gene is possibly TRBD2 (7 bases). V was trimmed by 0 bases and J by 4 bases, leaving 10 bases between them. This CDR3 has 14 residues. Germline CDR1 SEHNR, CDR2 FQNEAQ (reference sequence). The chain's CDR3 is CASSLARGGYEQYF. The CDR3, as DNA: TGTGCCAGCAGCTTAGCCAGGGGAGGGTACGAGCAGTACTTC. Variable domain in full (rest from reference TRBV7-9 and TRBJ2-7): DTGVSQNPRHKITKRGQNVTFRCDPISEHNRLYWYRQTLGQGPEFLTYFQNEAQLEKSRLLSDRFSAERPKGSFSTLEIQRTEQGDSAMYLCASSLARGGYEQYFGPGTRLTVT.

This clone was seen a handful of times. The chain carries TRBV7-9 and TRBJ2-3, with a tentative D call TRBD2 (6 bases). CDR1 SEHNR and CDR2 FQNEAQ come from the germline V gene (reference sequence). The CDR3 spans 15 residues. V was cut by 4 bases and J by 5 bases, with 16 bases left in between. The CDR3 region is CASSSGSLKGDTQYF. In DNA, the CDR3 is TGTGCCAGCAGCTCCGGGAGTCTAAAGGGAGATACGCAGTATTTT.

The chain uses TRBV19 and TRBJ2-1; 8 bases map to TRBD2. The CDR3 length is 14 residues. Germline lookup yields CDR1 LNHDA and CDR2 SQIVND (reference sequence). J gave up 7 bases and V 1 base, and 3 bases lay outside the gene matches. The CDR3 DNA is TGTGCCAGTAGTATAGTGTCGGGAGGGAATGAGCAGTTCTTC. Residues: CASSIVSGGNEQFF.

The CDR3 nucleotides are TGTGCCACCACCAGTGAGGGTGAGACCCAGTACTTC. It translates to CATTSEGETQYF. The chain links TRBV6-6 to TRBJ2-5, with D tentatively TRBD2 (5 bases). This CDR3 has 12 amino acids. The V gene's germline CDR1 is MNHNY and CDR2 SVGAGI (reference sequence). V shed 10 bases and J shed 5 bases, with 14 bases lying between them.

V gene TRBV6-1 combines with J gene TRBJ1-2; no clear D. This CDR3 has 11 amino acids. Trimming removed 6 bases at V and 2 bases at J, with 4 bases between. Per the germline V gene, CDR1 is MNHNS and CDR2 is SASEGT. CDR3 sequence (DNA): TGTGCCAGCAGGGAGAACTATGGCTACACCTTC. Translated: CASRENYGYTF.

This clone was found a few times. J is TRBJ1-5 and V is TRBV7-2; D may be TRBD1 (6 bases). The CDR3 spans 16 residues. Trimming took 3 bases from V and 3 from J, leaving 15 bases between them. Germline CDR1 is SGHTA and CDR2 is FQGNSA. CDR3 sequence reads: CASSFISGQFNQPQHF. The CDR3 DNA is TGTGCCAGCAGCTTCATCTCCGGACAGTTCAATCAGCCCCAGCATTTT.

The V gene is TRBV7-9, the J gene TRBJ1-2; 7 positions agree with TRBD1. V shed 4 bases, J shed 2 bases, and the junction held 4 bases outside the gene matches. This CDR3 contains 14 residues. Looked up from germline, CDR1 is SEHNR and CDR2 is FQNEAQ (reference sequence). The CDR3 DNA is TGTGCCAGCAGCTCGGTGACAGGGAACTATGGCTACACCTTC. Protein product: CASSSVTGNYGYTF.

This clone occurred a few times. V gene TRBV19 combines with J gene TRBJ1-1; 7 bases map to TRBD1. V trimming: 8 bases; J trimming: 7 bases; junction bases outside the gene matches: 7. The germline V gene encodes CDR1 LNHDA and CDR2 SQIVND (reference sequence). This CDR3 is 12 amino acids long. CDR3 amino acids: CASPGTENEAFF. CDR3 in DNA: TGTGCCAGTCCGGGGACAGAAAATGAAGCTTTCTTT.

This chain uses TRBV7-3 with TRBJ2-2; TRBD2 matches 7 bases. CDR3 length equals 16 residues. Trimming took 2 bases from V and 4 from J; bases not matched to a gene: 7. The V gene's germline CDR1 is SGHTA and CDR2 FQGTGA. Written as DNA, the CDR3 is TGTGCCAGCAGCTTACACGGGACTATGGGCACCGGGGAGCTGTTTTTT. Its protein product is CASSLHGTMGTGELFF.

The chain is built from TRBV19 and TRBJ2-1, with D hard to call. The CDR3 is 12 residues long. Trimming took off 5 bases at V and 8 bases at J, with 10 bases between the two ends. Germline CDR1 LNHDA, CDR2 SQIVND (reference sequence). CDR3 in DNA: TGTGCCAGTAGTCGTTTAGCTGATGAGCAGTTCTTC. It specifies CASSRLADEQFF.

The chain combines TRBV7-2 with TRBJ2-7, with a weak D call TRBD2 (6 bases). The CDR3 loop spans 15 amino acids. V lost 4 bases and J lost 6, with 19 bases in between. Germline V lookup: CDR1 SGHTA, CDR2 FQGNSA. CDR3 amino acids: CASSSQVGGDLEQYF. CDR3 nucleotide sequence: TGTGCCAGCAGCTCCCAAGTCGGAGGGGATCTCGAGCAGTACTTC.

This clone was counted between two and nine times. The chain carries TRBV5-1 and TRBJ2-2; D unresolved. V was shortened by 0 bases and J by 2 bases, with 8 bases between the two germline ends. The length of the CDR3 is 15 residues. Germline CDR1 is SGHRS and CDR2 is YFSETQ. CDR3 nucleotide sequence: TGCGCCAGCAGCTTGGGTGCTACTAACACCGGGGAGCTGTTTTTT. It encodes CASSLGATNTGELFF.

The rearrangement links TRBV29-1 to TRBJ2-7; tentatively, D is TRBD1 (6 bases). V was clipped by 6 bases and J by 0 bases, with 12 bases between them. This CDR3 is 13 amino acids long. Germline lookup yields CDR1 SQVTM and CDR2 ANQGSEA. CDR3 protein: CSVVGASSYEQYF. For the CDR3, the DNA is TGCAGCGTCGTGGGGGCGAGCTCCTACGAGCAGTACTTC.

The rearrangement links TRBV29-1 to TRBJ1-2; D is undetermined. Germline CDR1 reads SQVTM; CDR2 reads ANQGSEA. This CDR3 is 14 amino acids long. With 6 bases removed from V and 3 bases from J, the gap between germline ends came to 17 bases. This CDR3 is CSVRGLGSHYGYTF. In DNA form, the CDR3 reads TGCAGCGTGCGGGGTCTGGGCTCCCACTATGGCTACACCTTC.

The chain couples TRBV15 to TRBJ1-4; no firm D call. V lost 1 base to trimming and J lost 8 bases, with 11 bases between them. CDR1 is LNHNV and CDR2 is YYDKDF in the germline V gene (reference sequence). The CDR3 is 14 residues long. CDR3 loop: CATSRGGFPEKLFF. The CDR3 DNA is TGTGCCACCAGCAGAGGAGGTTTCCCAGAAAAACTGTTTTTT.

The V call is TRBV28, the J call TRBJ2-7; D perhaps matches TRBD2 (6 bases). The CDR3 sequence is 12 residues long. The germline gives CDR1 MDHEN, CDR2 SYDVKM. V was pared by 2 bases and J by 7 bases, with 9 bases between. CDR3 in amino acids: CASSLRGREQYF. The DNA of the CDR3 is TGTGCCAGCAGTTTACGGGGGAGGGAGCAGTACTTC.

The chain's CDR3 is CSVQNTEAFF. In DNA, the CDR3 is TGCAGCGTTCAGAACACTGAAGCTTTCTTT. The chain couples TRBV29-1 to TRBJ1-1; D gene unclear. The length of the CDR3 is 10 residues. Germline CDR1 is SQVTM and CDR2 is ANQGSEA. Trimming pared 5 bases from V and 1 base from J, leaving 2 bases between.

There are a few counts of this clone. The V gene is TRBV18, the J gene TRBJ2-6; 8 bases line up with TRBD1. The germline gives CDR1 KGHSH, CDR2 LQKENI. Trimming at V came to 4 bases and at J to 0 bases, leaving 5 bases not matched to a gene. The CDR3 has 17 residues. CDR3 in amino acids: CASSRGQAGSGANVLTF. The CDR3 bases are TGTGCCAGCTCACGGGGACAGGCAGGCTCTGGGGCCAACGTCCTGACTTTC.

The chain recombines TRBV5-1 with TRBJ1-1, with D perhaps matching TRBD1 (5 bases). Trimming shortened V by 0 bases and J by 6 bases, and 15 bases separated the two germline ends. From germline, CDR1 is SGHRS and CDR2 YFSETQ. CDR3 length: 15 amino acids. The CDR3 loop reads CASSLVYRSIAEAFF. The CDR3 DNA reads TGCGCCAGCAGCTTGGTTTACAGGTCTATCGCTGAAGCTTTCTTT.

The table lists this clone with a few counts. The chain uses TRBV27 and TRBJ1-2; D remains unclear. CDR1 MNHEY and CDR2 SMNVEV come from the germline V gene (reference sequence). Between the trimmed V and J ends, which lost 6 bases and 1 base, there was a span of 9 bases. This CDR3 has 13 amino acids. The CDR3, as DNA: TGTGCCAGCAGGCAAACAGTTAACTATGGCTACACCTTC. The encoded protein is CASRQTVNYGYTF.

This clone showed up just a few times. V gene TRBV5-1 combines with J gene TRBJ2-7, with 12 bases that match TRBD1. The junction had 4 bases not matched to a gene; V was cut back by 6 bases and J by 3 bases. The CDR3 covers 14 residues. The germline V gene has CDR1 SGHRS and CDR2 YFSETQ. Here the CDR3 reads CASTGTGGNYEQYF. DNA for the CDR3: TGCGCCAGCACGGGGACAGGGGGCAACTACGAGCAGTACTTC.

The J gene is TRBJ2-5, the V gene TRBV2; TRBD2 aligns across 10 bases. V shed 5 bases, J shed 2 bases, and the junction held 5 bases outside the gene matches. Germline assignment: CDR1 SNHLY and CDR2 FYNNEI. The length of the CDR3 is 15 residues. The CDR3 here is CASSWTSGIQETQYF. Here the CDR3 DNA reads TGTGCCAGCAGTTGGACTAGCGGAATTCAAGAGACCCAGTACTTC.

Only a few counts were recorded for this clone. The CDR3 loop reads CASSLDPRVGTGELFF. The CDR3 DNA follows: TGTGCCAGCAGCTTGGATCCCAGGGTAGGCACCGGGGAGCTGTTTTTT. V usage is TRBV5-4 and J usage is TRBJ2-2, with D perhaps matching TRBD1 (5 bases). Germline V gene data show CDR1 as SGHNT and CDR2 as YYREEE (reference sequence). Deletions cut 0 bases from V and 4 bases from J, with 13 bases between. The CDR3 is made up of 16 amino acids.

In its sample, this clone was seen a few times. V is TRBV18 and J is TRBJ1-2; the D is unclear. The V end lost 3 bases, the J end lost 2 bases, and 16 bases lay between the germline ends. The CDR3 length is 16 residues. In germline, CDR1 is KGHSH, CDR2 LQKENI. The CDR3, as DNA: TGTGCCAGCTCACCCGCGGTGGCGGGAATAAACTATGGCTACACCTTC. Its translation: CASSPAVAGINYGYTF.

This clone was seen a handful of times. The chain has TRBV6-5 and TRBJ1-2; D perhaps matches TRBD1 (6 bases). Germline CDR1 and CDR2: MNHEY and SVGAGI. Trimming left V 5 bases short and J 4 bases short, with 17 bases between. The CDR3 has 15 residues. DNA of the CDR3: TGTGCCAGCAGTCTTACGGATACAGGGACCTATGGCTACACCTTC. This translates into CASSLTDTGTYGYTF.

This chain joins TRBV5-1 and TRBJ1-6; 7 positions match TRBD1. CDR1 and CDR2 from the germline V gene are SGHRS and YFSETQ. Trimming removed 0 bases from V and 10 bases from J; junction bases left unmatched: 4. This CDR3 has 14 residues. The CDR3, as DNA: TGCGCCAGCAGCTTGGGACAGGGAAAATCACCCCTCCACTTT. This codes for CASSLGQGKSPLHF.

This chain joins TRBV7-2 and TRBJ2-6, with 15 positions matching TRBD2. The CDR3 is made up of 18 amino acids. V shed 3 bases, J shed 2 bases, and the junction held 2 bases outside the gene matches. Germline CDR1 is SGHTA and CDR2 is FQGNSA. The CDR3 here is CASSLGLAGGAGANVLTF. The CDR3 bases are TGTGCCAGCAGCTTGGGACTAGCGGGGGGTGCTGGGGCCAACGTCCTGACTTTC.